This T cell receptor beta chain was recovered during a study of blood T cell repertoires in COVID-19. Study as a whole: COVID-19 samples collected from the United States, Italy and Spain covered acute and convalescent phases. Sample material is recorded as cDNA or gDNA derived from T cells, B-cell-depleted T cells, or PBMCs.

The V end lost 6 bases, the J end lost 6 bases, and 14 bases lay between the germline ends. Germline CDR1 is MDHEN and CDR2 is SYDVKM. This CDR3 comprises 14 residues. The protocol was immunoSEQ multiplex PCR, while the TCRdb copy is restricted to in-frame clones and leaves out a portion. The table shows approximately 150,000 clones, with 82% occurring only once. Sequencing was done on a sample of PBMCs or T cells enriched from blood (not recorded which). This clonotype was obtained from a man between 60 and 75 years old who had recovered from COVID-19. The chain employs TRBV28 and TRBJ1-4; TRBD1 is a possible D gene (5 bases). CDR3 residues: CASRRDYGDEKLFF. CDR3 nucleotide sequence: TGTGCCAGCAGACGGGACTACGGGGATGAAAAACTGTTTTTT. The whole variable domain, remainder taken from reference TRBV28 and TRBJ1-4, is DVKVTQSSRYLVKRTGEKVFLECVQDMDHENMFWYRQDPGLGLRLIYFSYDVKMKEKGDIPEGYSVSREKKERFSLILESASTNQTSMYLCASRRDYGDEKLFFGSGTQLSVL.